This T cell receptor (beta chain) was identified during a study of blood T cell repertoires in COVID-19 (dated by TCRdb to about 2020). With regard to the full study: The collaborator samples originated in the United States, Italy and Spain and spanned the acute and convalescent phases of COVID-19. Samples came from the ongoing ImmuneRACE study (first 160 participants) plus 1,254 subjects from 6 global collaborators. Where available, HLA class I and class II types were obtained from metadata supplied by the sample provider rather than from assay-based typing. Deeply sampled blood TCRbeta repertoires from subjects exposed to, actively infected with, or recovered from COVID-19 were included in the dataset. The repertoires were released in a freely available public database intended as a resource for research on the immune response to SARS-CoV-2. Sample metadata almost always included a de-identified subject ID, COVID-19 status, age in years and sex. The material from the prospective study consisted of cDNA or gDNA derived from T cells, B-cell-depleted T cells, or PBMCs.

The CDR3 has 13 amino acids, counting the end cysteine and phenylalanine. Of all the DNA, just the CDR3 is kept, 39 bases in frame from base 1. After removal of 7 bases from V and 3 bases from J, the junction retains 8 bases not matched to a gene. According to the germline V gene, CDR1 reads SQVTM and CDR2 reads ANQGSEA. Points the paper makes about the study in general: The quantity of clinical and demographic metadata differed by source and by participant and was supplied without curation.

This clone was picked up one time. No antigen is known for it. Nothing much larger sits one base from this clone, and base qualities are not available. The immunoSEQ Assay, a bias-controlled multiplex PCR, was used to amplify TCRbeta CDR3 regions from genomic DNA. Turning to the authors' computational methods: Nucleated cell counts per sample were estimated from amplification of reference gene primers within the assay. To quantify the absolute abundance of each unique TCRbeta CDR3 rearrangement, sequence reads were collapsed and filtered. For each sample, productive Simpson clonality was calculated as the square root of Simpson's diversity index over productive rearrangements. In TCRdb, the immuneACCESS table is reduced to in-frame sequences with V and J assigned. These tables do not hold every clone; where another copy was compared, an unresolved V gene accounts for under half, and the others remain unexplained. Clone size and V and J calls were adopted from that table, with D and trimming inferred from the DNA. This sample has over 50,000 clones in its table, and about 89% of those were observed once. The top ten constitute 6.6% of the sample.

Each collaborating institution followed its own protocols to collect whole blood in K2EDTA tubes. For TCRbeta analysis, collaborators shipped samples as frozen whole blood, isolated PBMCs, or DNA extracted from either of those sample types. The receptor chain draws on TRBV29-1 and TRBJ1-2, and 7 bases in between align with TRBD1. The sample comprised peripheral blood. This TCR came from a man aged 55 to 70 with acute or convalescent COVID-19. The CDR3: CSARTGNDYGYTF. The DNA sequence is given as TGCAGCGCCCGGACAGGAAACGACTATGGCTACACCTTC. Reference TRBV29-1 and TRBJ1-2 genes cover what lies past the CDR3, so the full variable domain is SAVISQKPSRDICQRGTSLTIQCQVDSQVTMMFWYRQQPGQSLTLIATANQGSEATYESGFVIDKFPISRPNLTFSTLTVSNMSPEDSSIYLCSARTGNDYGYTFGSGTRLTVV.